The T cell receptor (beta chain) described here comes from a study of T cell responses to AZD1222 COVID-19 vaccine (dated by TCRdb to about 2021). About the full investigation: AZD1222 recipients whose second dose came at about 4 weeks and those whose second dose came at about 12 weeks were combined into one group, since spike-specific TCR depth and breadth did not differ between the two schedules. TCR sequencing was performed for fewer than 250 trial participants, of whom about 200 were given two doses of AZD1222 and 26 were given two doses of MenACWY control vaccine. Trial participants were enrolled into age subgroups of 18-55, 56-69 and 70-plus years, which contained 148, 28 and 57 TCR-sequenced participants, respectively. Points the paper makes about the study in general: Because no day 14 peak-response samples were available, the repertoires could be characterized only after the peak T cell response. Conclusions about previously exposed vaccinees were limited because only six or seven AZD1222 recipients were SARS-CoV-2 seropositive at baseline. Spike-specific TCR breadth and depth rose significantly after two AZD1222 doses compared with day 0 and with MenACWY recipients. In the small 56-69-year group, the increase in depth fell short of significance, most likely because of low power. Participants were mostly white British and included more females than males, and it was suggested by the authors that clonal diversity may have been underestimated. Vaccine-associated CD4 TCRs spanned the whole spike protein, with dominant responses in regions 160-218 and 743-854. Epitopes outside the regions mutated in the B.1.351 and B.1.1.7 variants were reportedly recognized by nearly half of the unique spike-specific TCRs.

The CDR3 sequence holds 15 residues, the cysteine and phenylalanine included. Only the CDR3 region is kept as DNA, spanning 45 bases read in frame from base 1. Per the germline V gene (reference sequence), MNHEY is the CDR1 and SMNVEV is the CDR2. Compared with germline, V lacks 5 bases and J lacks 5 bases; bases without a gene match: 8. The CDR3 regions of human TCRbeta chains were analyzed by immunosequencing. As for the original processing: TCRs in the repertoires were matched against a reference library of SARS-CoV-2-specific TCRs that had been generated with the MIRA antigen-specificity platform. Breadth meant the fraction of unique TCRs that were SARS-CoV-2-associated, whereas depth meant the fraction of total T cells that were SARS-CoV-2-associated. Using the MIRA data, each spike-specific TCR was assigned both to the spike region to which the TCR was reactive and to a CD4 or CD8 class. Log10-transformed breadth and depth values were compared by one-way ANOVA with Sidak's multiple comparisons tests. In its TCRdb copy, this immuneACCESS table keeps in-frame sequences only and misses some clones. Where compared with another copy, unresolved V genes explain less than half of these, and the others have no known cause. V, J and clone size were drawn from that table, and D and trimming were deduced from the DNA. Present in this sample are roughly 97,000 clones, approximately 90% of which were seen just once. The top ten clones comprise over 6.5% of the sample.

In the case of this clone: There is no known antigen for this receptor. The record has no base qualities; no much larger clone is one base away.

In light of the paper, this sample's time point label describes: baseline before first vaccination. The vaccinee samples were drawn from two UK trials, COV001 and COV002, one of which was a single-blind randomized controlled phase 2/3 trial testing AZD1222 (ChAdOx1 nCoV-19) in healthy adults. For TCRbeta chain sequencing, PBMC samples from trial participants were taken at day 0 and at day 28 after the second dose. The chain employs TRBV27 and TRBJ1-4; the central 7 bases match TRBD1. Sample: peripheral blood, taken on day 0 of AZD1222 vaccination. This clonotype originated in an adult in good health. At the DNA level, the sequence is TGTGCCAGCAGTGCACCGGGACAGCCGAATGAAAAACTGTTTTTT. Translation gives CASSAPGQPNEKLFF.